The 31 T cell receptor beta chains presented below share a single source sample, sequenced in a study of cytomegalovirus exposure and HLA in healthy donors. Use of 60 Vbeta and 13 Jbeta primers characterized the PCR. The table came from immunoSEQ multiplex PCR; TCRdb's copy has only in-frame clones and leaves some out. Here the sample spans about 160,000 clones, 70% to 90% being singletons. Sequenced: PBMCs. All receptors come from a woman aged 18-29 years in good health and CMV-seronegative.

The CDR3 sequence: CASSLGAGAAPYEQYF. CDR3 in DNA: TGTGCCAGCAGCTTAGGGGCGGGGGCGGCTCCCTACGAGCAGTACTTC. The rearrangement uses TRBV11-3 and TRBJ2-7; D is perhaps TRBD2 (7 bases). Per germline, CDR1 SGHNT and CDR2 YENEEA. Trimming took 1 base from V and 2 from J, leaving 15 bases between them. This CDR3 comprises 16 residues.

V gene TRBV19 combines with J gene TRBJ2-2; maybe TRBD2 (5 bases). The CDR3 extends over 16 amino acids. Germline V CDR1 and CDR2: LNHDA, SQIVND (reference sequence). Deletions cut 3 bases from V and 4 bases from J, with 15 bases between. The CDR3 nucleotides read TGTGCCAGTAGTATCGGGCAGTCCGCGGGCACCGGGGAGCTGTTTTTT. Translated, it gives CASSIGQSAGTGELFF.

CDR3 in amino acids: CASSLGQGATGELFF. The CDR3 DNA reads TGTGCCAGCAGCCTAGGACAGGGTGCGACCGGGGAGCTGTTTTTT. The chain employs TRBV5-8 and TRBJ2-2; 8 nucleotides match TRBD1. This CDR3 contains 15 residues. CDR1 and CDR2 (germline): SGHTS, YDEGEE. After removal of 4 bases from V and 5 bases from J, the junction contained 7 bases not matched to a gene.

The chain joins TRBV6-1 to TRBJ2-3, with TRBD1 matching over 9 bases. The length of the CDR3 is 14 residues. Trimming removed 8 bases from V and 3 bases from J; junction bases left unmatched: 6. CDR1 and CDR2 from the germline V gene are MNHNS and SASEGT. DNA for the CDR3: TGTGCCAGCCAATTGGACAGGGGAACAGATACGCAGTATTTT. It yields the protein CASQLDRGTDTQYF.

This chain joins TRBV5-5 and TRBJ2-6; weak D call: TRBD2 (6 bases). The V end was cut by 3 bases, the J end by 4 bases, with 8 bases between. The germline gives CDR1 SGHKS, CDR2 YYEKEE (reference sequence). This CDR3 is 14 amino acids long. Here the CDR3 reads CASSSAGGANVLTF. DNA of the CDR3: TGTGCCAGCAGCTCCGCGGGGGGGGCCAACGTCCTGACTTTC.

V usage is TRBV28 and J usage is TRBJ1-2; 7 bases line up with TRBD1. The CDR3 extends over 13 amino acids. V was pared by 5 bases and J by 10 bases, with 10 bases of the junction left unmatched. From germline, CDR1 is MDHEN and CDR2 SYDVKM. CDR3: CASSPGGQTDYTF. CDR3 nucleotide sequence: TGTGCCAGCAGTCCAGGGGGACAAACTGACTACACCTTC.

This clone is labeled as medium-sized. The rearrangement joins TRBV6-4 to TRBJ2-1; 13 nucleotides match TRBD2. V shed 4 bases and J 6 bases; nucleotides not matched to a gene: 0. The germline CDR1 and CDR2 sequences are MRHNA and SNTAGT. The CDR3 covers 14 residues. CDR3 region: CASSGTSGSNEQFF. CDR3 DNA sequence: TGTGCCAGCAGTGGGACTAGCGGGAGCAATGAGCAGTTCTTC.

This sequence joins TRBV28 and TRBJ1-6; 8 bases are a match to TRBD1. The CDR3 contains 14 residues. V lost 4 bases to trimming and J lost 10 bases; unmatched junction nucleotides: 6. Germline assignment: CDR1 MDHEN and CDR2 SYDVKM. The CDR3 nucleotides are TGTGCCAGCAGTTCAGGACAGGGAGTCTCACCCCTCCACTTT. This encodes CASSSGQGVSPLHF.

The J gene is TRBJ1-1, the V gene TRBV7-2, with TRBD1 matching over 7 bases. After removal of 3 bases from V and 0 bases from J, the junction contained 1 base not matched to a gene. Germline CDR1 reads SGHTA; CDR2 reads FQGNSA. The CDR3 runs 14 residues. The CDR3 protein is CASSFTGVNTEAFF. As DNA, the CDR3 is TGTGCCAGCAGCTTTACAGGGGTGAACACTGAAGCTTTCTTT.

The J gene is TRBJ1-2, the V gene TRBV6-1; perhaps TRBD1 as D (5 bases). CDR1 is MNHNS, CDR2 SASEGT, per germline. Trimming removed 6 bases at V and 2 bases at J, with 7 bases between. The CDR3 has 12 residues. The CDR3 DNA is TGTGCCAGCAGGGGGCGGAACTATGGCTACACCTTC. Amino acids: CASRGRNYGYTF.

The chain links TRBV13 to TRBJ2-1; 10 bases line up with TRBD2. From germline, CDR1 is PRHDT and CDR2 FYEKMQ (reference sequence). With 5 bases clipped from V and 8 bases from J, the junction kept 12 bases outside the gene matches. This CDR3 is 16 amino acids long. CDR3 loop: CASSPNVGLAKYEQFF. In nucleotides, the CDR3 is TGTGCCAGCAGCCCGAACGTGGGACTAGCGAAGTATGAGCAGTTCTTC.

The V call is TRBV28, the J call TRBJ2-7; 10 bases match TRBD1. With 3 bases clipped from V and 6 bases from J, the junction kept 5 bases outside the gene matches. Germline V gives CDR1 MDHEN, CDR2 SYDVKM. This CDR3 has 14 residues. This chain's CDR3 is CASSFRTGGIEQYF. The CDR3 DNA is TGTGCCAGCAGTTTTCGGACAGGGGGGATCGAGCAGTACTTC.

The V call is TRBV5-1, the J call TRBJ2-2; TRBD1 is a possible D gene (6 bases). V lost 5 bases and J 4 bases, leaving 12 bases between the germline ends. This CDR3 is 14 amino acids long. Germline V gene data show CDR1 as SGHRS and CDR2 as YFSETQ. CDR3 in DNA: TGCGCCAGCAGGCAAGGACAGTCCACCGGGGAGCTGTTTTTT. Residues: CASRQGQSTGELFF.

The chain links TRBV19 to TRBJ1-2; D is unclear. The CDR3 has 13 residues. CDR1 is LNHDA, CDR2 SQIVND, per germline (reference sequence). Trimming removed 4 bases from V and 3 bases from J, with 9 bases in between. CDR3 amino acids: CASSSLEDYGYTF. In nucleotides, the CDR3 is TGTGCCAGTAGTAGCCTGGAGGACTATGGCTACACCTTC.

This chain links TRBV7-2 with TRBJ2-1; TRBD2 matches at 7 bases. CDR1 and CDR2 from the germline V gene are SGHTA and FQGNSA. The CDR3 totals 12 residues. Unmatched junction bases numbered 4, after V lost 4 bases and J lost 10 bases. Here the CDR3 reads CASSSVGGEQFF. DNA for the CDR3: TGTGCCAGCAGCTCCGTCGGGGGGGAGCAGTTCTTC.

This chain uses TRBV15 with TRBJ1-5; 9 positions agree with TRBD1. The junction had 7 bases not matched to a gene; V was cut back by 0 bases and J by 7 bases. This CDR3 region has 16 residues. Germline V gives CDR1 LNHNV, CDR2 YYDKDF (reference sequence). CDR3 amino acids: CATSRDRGTGWQPQHF. The CDR3 nucleotides read TGTGCCACCAGCAGAGATCGGGGGACAGGGTGGCAGCCCCAGCATTTT.

The rearrangement joins TRBV11-3 to TRBJ2-5; tentative D call: TRBD2 (5 bases). Deletions cut 2 bases from V and 3 bases from J, with 7 bases between. Looked up from germline, CDR1 is SGHNT and CDR2 is YENEEA. The CDR3 has 13 residues. CDR3 residues: CASSLNGKETQYF. CDR3 coding DNA: TGTGCCAGCAGCTTAAACGGGAAAGAGACCCAGTACTTC.

This clone was seen just once. The V call is TRBV10-2, the J call TRBJ2-7; 10 nucleotides line up with TRBD2. This CDR3 is 13 amino acids long. Germline V gene lookup returns CDR1 WSHSY and CDR2 SAAADI. V shed 8 bases, J shed 4 bases, and the junction held 5 bases outside the gene matches. The CDR3 spells CASSLSGRYEQYF. DNA for the CDR3: TGCGCCAGCTCCCTTAGCGGGAGGTACGAGCAGTACTTC.

The chain links TRBV9 to TRBJ2-1; unclear D gene. V lost 0 bases and J 5 bases, leaving 12 bases between the germline ends. The CDR3 is made up of 15 amino acids. Germline loops: CDR1 SGDLS, CDR2 YYNGEE. In DNA, the CDR3 is TGTGCCAGCAGCGTAGGTCAGATGCTCAACAATGAGCAGTTCTTC. Encoded protein: CASSVGQMLNNEQFF.

The chain uses TRBV11-3 and TRBJ2-7; 9 nucleotides line up with TRBD2. The trim removed 3 bases at V and 0 bases at J, leaving 12 bases unmatched. The CDR3 runs 18 residues. Per germline, CDR1 SGHNT and CDR2 YENEEA. Here the CDR3 reads CASSLASGTPYFSYEQYF. The CDR3 DNA follows: TGTGCCAGCAGCTTGGCTAGCGGGACACCCTATTTCTCCTACGAGCAGTACTTC.

The chain uses TRBV7-2 and TRBJ2-1; 7 bases line up with TRBD2. Germline V gene data show CDR1 as SGHTA and CDR2 as FQGNSA. The CDR3 is 14 amino acids. V was clipped by 1 base and J by 7 bases; unmatched bases: 4. CDR3 loop: CASSLEVAGNEQFF. In DNA, the CDR3 is TGTGCCAGCAGCTTAGAGGTAGCGGGTAATGAGCAGTTCTTC.

The chain recombines TRBV15 with TRBJ1-4, with 8 bases lining up with TRBD1. From germline, CDR1 is LNHNV and CDR2 YYDKDF (reference sequence). The CDR3 contains 18 residues. V gave up 0 bases and J gave up 4 bases; unmatched junction bases: 10. Here the CDR3 reads CATSREMPGGSGNEKLFF. The CDR3 nucleotides are TGTGCCACCAGCAGAGAGATGCCAGGGGGCAGTGGTAATGAAAAACTGTTTTTT. The whole variable domain, remainder taken from reference TRBV15 and TRBJ1-4, is DAMVIQNPRYQVTQFGKPVTLSCSQTLNHNVMYWYQQKSSQAPKLLFHYYDKDFNNEADTPDNFQSRRPNTSFCFLDIRSPGLGDTAMYLCATSREMPGGSGNEKLFFGSGTQLSVL.

The V gene is TRBV28, the J gene TRBJ2-7, with 9 positions matching TRBD1. The CDR3 spans 12 residues. Per germline, CDR1 MDHEN and CDR2 SYDVKM. V lost 8 bases, J lost 3 bases, and 2 bases stayed unmatched. Here the CDR3 DNA reads TGTGCCAGCCGGGACAGGGACTACGAGCAGTACTTC. Translated: CASRDRDYEQYF.

The V call is TRBV5-4, the J call TRBJ2-2; a possible D gene is TRBD1 (6 bases). The V end was cut by 3 bases, the J end by 5 bases, with 17 bases between. The germline gives CDR1 SGHNT, CDR2 YYREEE (reference sequence). The CDR3 is made up of 16 amino acids. CDR3 nucleotides: TGTGCCAGCAGCTCGCCAGGGGCCTTAAGTACCGGGGAGCTGTTTTTT. It specifies CASSSPGALSTGELFF.

This clone was seen more than once but under ten times. This rearrangement joins TRBV4-3 to TRBJ2-1; weak D call: TRBD1 (6 bases). The CDR3 runs to 15 residues. Deletions cut 2 bases from V and 8 bases from J, with 16 bases between. Germline-derived CDR1 and CDR2 are LGHNA and YSLEER. The CDR3 spells CASSQLPQGSYEQFF. The CDR3 DNA reads TGCGCCAGCAGCCAACTTCCACAGGGATCTTATGAGCAGTTCTTC.

The chain carries TRBV28 and TRBJ2-7, with 7 bases lining up with TRBD2. Per the germline V gene, CDR1 is MDHEN and CDR2 is SYDVKM. Trimming removed 7 bases from V and 2 bases from J; junction bases left unmatched: 11. The CDR3 extends over 15 amino acids. The CDR3 nucleotides are TGTGCCAGCAACTCCGGCCTCGCGGGGGCCTACGAGCAGTACTTC. It encodes CASNSGLAGAYEQYF.

The V call is TRBV18, the J call TRBJ2-7; D is undetermined. There are 14 residues in the CDR3. Trimming removed 3 bases from V and 12 bases from J, with 21 bases in between. Germline V gene sequence: CDR1 KGHSH, CDR2 LQKENI. The DNA for the CDR3 is TGTGCCAGCTCACCCGTCACTACGAGCGACGCTCGGTACTTC. Its translation: CASSPVTTSDARYF.

The chain is built from TRBV6-5 and TRBJ1-5, with 7 bases matching TRBD1. The CDR3 has 14 amino acids. Trimming took 8 bases from V and 4 from J; bases not matched to a gene: 8. Germline V gene lookup returns CDR1 MNHEY and CDR2 SVGAGI. The CDR3 DNA reads TGTGCCAGCCTAACCACGGACAGGAATCAGCCCCAGCATTTT. Its translation is CASLTTDRNQPQHF.

The chain carries TRBV6-1 and TRBJ1-3, with a weak D call TRBD1 (6 bases). The ends were cut back, 5 bases at V and 2 bases at J, with 13 bases in the middle. The germline V gene has CDR1 MNHNS and CDR2 SASEGT. There are 15 residues in the CDR3. The CDR3 DNA sequence: TGTGCCAGCAGTTTAAACAGGGAAACTGGAAACACCATATATTTT. Its translation: CASSLNRETGNTIYF.

The chain is built from TRBV6-1 and TRBJ1-1; 8 bases align to TRBD1. Germline values: CDR1 MNHNS, CDR2 SASEGT. The trim removed 5 bases at V and 2 bases at J, leaving 1 base unmatched. The CDR3 consists of 13 residues. CDR3 sequence: CASSTGGNTEAFF. The CDR3 DNA reads as TGTGCCAGCAGTACAGGGGGTAACACTGAAGCTTTCTTT.

The chain joins TRBV6-6 to TRBJ1-1, with unresolved D. The V and J ends lost 10 bases and 7 bases respectively, with 16 bases between them. CDR3 size: 12 residues. The germline CDR1 and CDR2 sequences are MNHNY and SVGAGI (reference sequence). CDR3 protein: CATIRPDNEAFF. CDR3 nucleotides: TGTGCCACCATCCGGCCAGACAATGAAGCTTTCTTT.